This record covers a single T cell receptor (beta chain). Which antigen it targets is not known. The sample holds no much larger clone one base away, and base qualities are not on file. The 39 donors, aged about 6 to 95 years, were systemically healthy Caucasian individuals from Russia. Each donor gave around 9.5 milliliters of peripheral blood, collected into EDTA-treated Vacutainer tubes. Ficoll-Paque density-gradient centrifugation was used to isolate PBMCs, with at least 6 million per sample. Total RNA, at least 5 micrograms per sample, was extracted from PBMCs with Trizol reagent. The percentages of naive CD45RAhigh/CD27high T cells were determined by flow cytometry on a PBMC aliquot from every donor. These data belong to a study of blood T cells in healthy people across ages (dated by TCRdb to the mid-2010s). Background for the entire study: Template switching captured roughly one uniquely barcoded TCR beta cDNA molecule per two T cells in model experiments. The donors were divided into four age groups: young (average around 16 years), middle-aged (around 41), aged (approximately 64) and long-lived (roughly 82). To avoid experimental bias, donors of different ages were randomly spread across the sequencing lanes. The study measured age-related changes in TCR beta repertoire diversity using deep sequencing normalized with unique cDNA molecular identifiers. Using the same blood draw, the study looked at two additional independent replicas of 1 million unique cDNA reads for two donors, one aged 18 to 30 and the other aged 80 or older. The research as a whole found: Conclusive comparison of naive and antigen-experienced compartments was prevented by the profiling of bulk unsorted PBMCs. As age increased, observed TCR beta diversity per million T cells dropped in a roughly linear way, and a significant reduction was already evident by age approximately 40. The long-lived group showed more naive CD4+ T cells, fewer expanded clones and increased TCR diversity than the aged group, suggesting age selection. Because donor CMV infection status was unknown, age-related changes in expanded clonotypes were potentially confounded. The percentage of naive T cells measured by flow cytometry correlated strongly with observed TCR beta diversity. Estimates of total diversity from one million sequenced T cells were regarded as lower bounds and underestimates.

The CDR3 contains 17 residues, cysteine and phenylalanine counted. The CDR3 DNA has 51 bases and is translated from base 1. CDR1 and CDR2 are drawn from the germline V gene: MNHEY, SVGEGT. The junction shows trimming of 6 bases on V and 0 bases on J, plus 18 bases between the germline ends. Library creation used 5' RACE. The sequencing machine was an Illumina HiSeq 2500. A second PCR of about 7 to 12 cycles was performed with a sample-barcoded 5' primer and a J-beta primer mix. Each TCR beta cDNA molecule received a unique molecular identifier from a template-switch 5' adaptor carrying 12 random nucleotides. Each sample yielded at least 3 million CDR3-containing paired-end reads. First-strand cDNA synthesis was performed from all RNA using the Mint cDNA synthesis kit, with priming by a TRBC-specific oligonucleotide. Following uracil-DNA glycosylase treatment, a first 18-cycle PCR with universal primers M1SS and BC2_uni_R was performed on all cDNA. On the study's bioinformatics: Normalization of each sample was performed by random selection of 1 million high-quality reads, each carrying a distinct molecular identifier. Instead of being binned into consensus sequences, reads that shared molecular identifiers were thrown out. MiTCR, run with a Q25 quality threshold and the strictest error-elimination algorithm, handled CDR3 identification, clonotype clustering and error correction. Lower-bound total TCR beta diversity was estimated with a nonparametric unseen species model using Euler transformation. Starting from the raw public reads, TCRdb applied fastp trimming at Q25, assembled clones with MiXCR and retained in-frame beta chains. Each entry merges the rows of one CDR3 protein and shows their most common DNA and genes. Here the V and J calls rest on TCRdb's processing, not on the authors' analysis. This sample is represented by fewer than 900,000 distinct CDR3 sequences; about 37% of them were singletons. The ten largest clones add up to about an eighth of the sample.

The sequence derives from a man aged 18 to 30 in good health. The sequenced sample consisted of blood. The chain was built from TRBV6-2 or TRBV6-3 and TRBJ2-1; the D region possibly corresponds to TRBD2 (5 bases align). The CDR3 in this case is CASRAADWRSSYNEQFF. The nucleotides read TGTGCCAGCAGAGCAGCGGACTGGAGAAGCTCCTACAATGAGCAGTTCTTC.